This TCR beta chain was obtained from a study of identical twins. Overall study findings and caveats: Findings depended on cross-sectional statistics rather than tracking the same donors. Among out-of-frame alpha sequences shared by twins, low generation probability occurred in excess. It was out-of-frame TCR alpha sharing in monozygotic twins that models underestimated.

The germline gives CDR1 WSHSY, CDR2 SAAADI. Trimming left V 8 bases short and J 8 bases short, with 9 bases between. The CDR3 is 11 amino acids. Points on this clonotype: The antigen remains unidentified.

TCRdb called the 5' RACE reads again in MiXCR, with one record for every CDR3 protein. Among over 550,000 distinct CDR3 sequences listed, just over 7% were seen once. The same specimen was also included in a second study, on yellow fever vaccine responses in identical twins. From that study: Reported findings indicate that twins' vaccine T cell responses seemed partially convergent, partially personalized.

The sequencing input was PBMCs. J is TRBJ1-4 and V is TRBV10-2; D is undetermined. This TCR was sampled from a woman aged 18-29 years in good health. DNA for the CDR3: TGCGCCAGCGGTTCGCGGGAAAAACTGTTTTTT. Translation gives CASGSREKLFF.